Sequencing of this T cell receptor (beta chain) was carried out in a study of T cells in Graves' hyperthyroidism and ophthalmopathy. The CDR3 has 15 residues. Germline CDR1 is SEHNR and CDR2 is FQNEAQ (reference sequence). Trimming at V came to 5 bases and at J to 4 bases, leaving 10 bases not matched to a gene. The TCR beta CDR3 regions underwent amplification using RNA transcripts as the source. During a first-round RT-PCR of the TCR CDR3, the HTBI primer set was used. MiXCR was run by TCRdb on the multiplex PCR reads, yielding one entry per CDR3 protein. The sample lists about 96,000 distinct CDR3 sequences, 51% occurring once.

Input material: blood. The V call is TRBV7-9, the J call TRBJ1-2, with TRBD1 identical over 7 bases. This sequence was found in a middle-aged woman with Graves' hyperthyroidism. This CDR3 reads CASSRQGTATYGYTF. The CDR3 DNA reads TGTGCCAGCAGCCGACAGGGCACAGCGACCTATGGCTACACCTTC.